These 16 T cell receptor beta chains share one sample of origin, sequenced in a study of identical twins. From the 5' RACE reads, TCRdb called clonotypes with MiXCR, one entry per CDR3 protein. The sample carries hundreds of thousands of distinct CDR3 sequences, 12% recorded once. The data were also submitted as part of a second study, on yellow fever vaccine responses in identical twins.

Source material: PBMCs. Every receptor here comes from a woman between 18 and 30 years old in good health.

The chain combines TRBV27 with TRBJ2-5, with a tentative D call TRBD1 (6 bases). Germline assignment: CDR1 MNHEY and CDR2 SMNVEV (reference sequence). The V and J ends lost 6 bases and 5 bases respectively, with 10 bases between them. The CDR3 length is 12 residues. The CDR3 here is CASRNRAETQYF. The DNA for the CDR3 is TGTGCCAGCAGGAACAGGGCGGAGACCCAGTACTTC.

The V call is TRBV28, the J call TRBJ2-2; 9 bases agree with TRBD1. V shed 7 bases, J shed 6 bases, and the junction held 6 bases outside the gene matches. This CDR3 is 14 amino acids long. The germline gives CDR1 MDHEN, CDR2 SYDVKM. As DNA, the CDR3 is TGTGCCAGCAAGCGGGACAGGGCCTCCGGGGAGCTGTTTTTT. Translating it yields CASKRDRASGELFF. The variable domain in full, with the rest retrieved from reference TRBV28 and TRBJ2-2, is DVKVTQSSRYLVKRTGEKVFLECVQDMDHENMFWYRQDPGLGLRLIYFSYDVKMKEKGDIPEGYSVSREKKERFSLILESASTNQTSMYLCASKRDRASGELFFGEGSRLTVL.

In its sample, this clonotype was seen a few times. J is TRBJ2-3 and V is TRBV3-1, with 7 nucleotides matching TRBD2. The junction had 7 bases not matched to a gene; V was cut back by 0 bases and J by 4 bases. The CDR3 contains 16 residues. Germline CDR1 and CDR2: LGHDT and YNNKEL (reference sequence). In DNA, the CDR3 is TGTGCCAGCAGCCAAGATCGGGGAGGGGATCCAGATACGCAGTATTTT. It yields the protein CASSQDRGGDPDTQYF.

This clonotype was seen only a few times. This sequence joins TRBV9 and TRBJ2-3; no firm D call. Germline CDR1 is SGDLS and CDR2 is YYNGEE. This CDR3 comprises 13 residues. Trimming took off 3 bases at V and 5 bases at J, with 10 bases between the two ends. The CDR3 protein is CASSGGWGDTQYF. CDR3 nucleotides: TGTGCCAGCAGCGGAGGATGGGGAGATACGCAGTATTTT.

This clonotype turned up a few times. This chain links TRBV28 with TRBJ1-6; the D is unclear. Trimming took off 5 bases at V and 6 bases at J, with 2 bases between the two ends. Germline V gives CDR1 MDHEN, CDR2 SYDVKM. The CDR3 contains 11 residues. The CDR3 sequence: CASSVNSPLHF. Here the CDR3 DNA reads TGTGCCAGCAGTGTTAATTCACCCCTCCACTTT.

This chain joins TRBV12-3 or TRBV12-4 and TRBJ1-6; 9 nucleotides agree with TRBD1. J was trimmed by 8 bases and V by 6 bases; bases with no gene match: 8. The CDR3 is made up of 15 amino acids. The CDR3 region has the DNA TGTGCCAGCAGGCTATACAGGGGGCCGGATTCACCCCTCCACTTT. Translated: CASRLYRGPDSPLHF.

This chain joins TRBV7-3 and TRBJ2-1; the D call may be TRBD1 or TRBD2 (7 bases each). Germline CDR1 and CDR2: SGHTA and FQGTGA. V lost 5 bases and J lost 2, with 19 bases in between. The CDR3 has 17 amino acids. The CDR3 DNA reads as TGTGCCAGCAGCCCCCACCAGGGGGGAGGGCCCTACAATGAGCAGTTCTTC. Its protein is CASSPHQGGGPYNEQFF. Combining the CDR3 with reference TRBV7-3 and TRBJ2-1 gives the whole variable domain GAGVSQTPSNKVTEKGKYVELRCDPISGHTALYWYRQSLGQGPEFLIYFQGTGAADDSGLPNDRFFAVRPEGSVSTLKIQRTERGDSAVYLCASSPHQGGGPYNEQFFGPGTRLTVL.

This clonotype showed up many times. The rearrangement uses TRBV20-1 and TRBJ1-2, with 7 bases aligning to TRBD1. V shed 4 bases, J shed 2 bases, and the junction held 7 bases outside the gene matches. CDR1 is DFQATT and CDR2 is SNEGSKA in the germline V gene (reference sequence). There are 14 residues in the CDR3. Written as DNA, the CDR3 is TGCAGTGCTATGGGTGGGGGACAGAACTATGGCTACACCTTC. It translates to CSAMGGGQNYGYTF.

The CDR3 is CASSPDGRTYEQYV. CDR3 DNA sequence: TGTGCCAGCTCACCGGACGGCAGAACCTACGAGCAGTACGTC. V is TRBV18 and J is TRBJ2-7; D is undetermined. Trimming removed 3 bases at V and 2 bases at J, with 11 bases between. Looked up from germline, CDR1 is KGHSH and CDR2 is LQKENI. CDR3 length equals 14 residues.

The chain carries TRBV28 and TRBJ2-1, with 11 bases aligning to TRBD2. Germline values: CDR1 MDHEN, CDR2 SYDVKM. Unmatched junction bases numbered 7, after V lost 3 bases and J lost 9 bases. The CDR3 has 15 residues. The CDR3: CASSLTSGNGGEQFF. The CDR3 nucleotides read TGTGCCAGCAGTTTGACTAGCGGGAATGGGGGTGAGCAGTTCTTC.

In this sample, this clonotype turned up a few times. This chain uses TRBV27 with TRBJ2-7, with 9 bases identical to TRBD2. The CDR3 runs to 18 residues. V lost 8 bases and J lost 1; bases outside the gene matches: 18. CDR1 is MNHEY, CDR2 SMNVEV, per germline (reference sequence). In DNA, the CDR3 is TGTGCCAGCCGAGATCCGGCTAGCGGGATCCACGGTTCCTACGAGCAGTACTTC. This sequence encodes CASRDPASGIHGSYEQYF.

This chain joins TRBV24-1 and TRBJ2-3; 9 nucleotides match TRBD2. The V gene's germline CDR1 is KGHDR and CDR2 SFDVKD. The CDR3 extends over 17 amino acids. With V trimmed by 4 bases and J by 2 bases, 9 bases remained unmatched. As DNA, the CDR3 is TGTGCCACCAGTGAATCCAGCGGGGGGAGCCCCACAGATACGCAGTATTTT. Amino acid sequence: CATSESSGGSPTDTQYF.

This clonotype was detected a few times. This sequence joins TRBV10-3 and TRBJ2-1, with D uncertain. The V and J ends lost 7 bases and 0 bases respectively, with 10 bases between them. The CDR3 is 14 amino acids. Germline values: CDR1 ENHRY, CDR2 SYGVKD. Here the CDR3 DNA reads TGTGCCATCACCAGAGAGAGCTCCTACAATGAGCAGTTCTTC. Protein product: CAITRESSYNEQFF.

This clonotype was observed many times. The rearrangement joins TRBV5-1 to TRBJ2-4; 10 bases map to TRBD1. CDR1 is SGHRS and CDR2 is YFSETQ in the germline V gene. The CDR3 length is 16 residues. Trimming cost V 0 bases and J 8 bases; bases outside gene matches: 8. The CDR3 sequence is CASSLASGDRGDIQYF. For the CDR3, the DNA is TGCGCCAGCAGCTTGGCTTCCGGGGACAGGGGAGACATTCAGTACTTC. Full variable domain (missing parts from reference TRBV5-1 and TRBJ2-4): KAGVTQTPRYLIKTRGQQVTLSCSPISGHRSVSWYQQTPGQGLQFLFEYFSETQRNKGNFPGRFSGRQFSNSRSEMNVSTLELGDSALYLCASSLASGDRGDIQYFGAGTRLSVL.

The rearrangement uses TRBV5-6 and TRBJ2-5; D not certain. The V end was cut by 0 bases, the J end by 4 bases, with 13 bases between. The length of the CDR3 is 15 residues. The germline V gene encodes CDR1 SGHDT and CDR2 YYEEEE. The CDR3: CASSLGPLGVETQYF. The CDR3 nucleotides are TGTGCCAGCAGCTTGGGACCTCTTGGGGTAGAGACCCAGTACTTC. The variable domain in full, with the rest retrieved from reference TRBV5-6 and TRBJ2-5, is DAGVTQSPTHLIKTRGQQVTLRCSPKSGHDTVSWYQQALGQGPQFIFQYYEEEERQRGNFPDRFSGHQFPNYSSELNVNALLLGDSALYLCASSLGPLGVETQYFGPGTRLLVL.

This chain connects TRBV7-9 to TRBJ2-1, with a tentative D call TRBD1 (5 bases). V was cut by 5 bases and J by 6 bases, with 11 bases left in between. The germline V gene encodes CDR1 SEHNR and CDR2 FQNEAQ (reference sequence). The CDR3 contains 13 residues. DNA of the CDR3: TGTGCCAGCAGCAATCGACAGTTCAATGAGCAGTTCTTC. Translating gives CASSNRQFNEQFF.